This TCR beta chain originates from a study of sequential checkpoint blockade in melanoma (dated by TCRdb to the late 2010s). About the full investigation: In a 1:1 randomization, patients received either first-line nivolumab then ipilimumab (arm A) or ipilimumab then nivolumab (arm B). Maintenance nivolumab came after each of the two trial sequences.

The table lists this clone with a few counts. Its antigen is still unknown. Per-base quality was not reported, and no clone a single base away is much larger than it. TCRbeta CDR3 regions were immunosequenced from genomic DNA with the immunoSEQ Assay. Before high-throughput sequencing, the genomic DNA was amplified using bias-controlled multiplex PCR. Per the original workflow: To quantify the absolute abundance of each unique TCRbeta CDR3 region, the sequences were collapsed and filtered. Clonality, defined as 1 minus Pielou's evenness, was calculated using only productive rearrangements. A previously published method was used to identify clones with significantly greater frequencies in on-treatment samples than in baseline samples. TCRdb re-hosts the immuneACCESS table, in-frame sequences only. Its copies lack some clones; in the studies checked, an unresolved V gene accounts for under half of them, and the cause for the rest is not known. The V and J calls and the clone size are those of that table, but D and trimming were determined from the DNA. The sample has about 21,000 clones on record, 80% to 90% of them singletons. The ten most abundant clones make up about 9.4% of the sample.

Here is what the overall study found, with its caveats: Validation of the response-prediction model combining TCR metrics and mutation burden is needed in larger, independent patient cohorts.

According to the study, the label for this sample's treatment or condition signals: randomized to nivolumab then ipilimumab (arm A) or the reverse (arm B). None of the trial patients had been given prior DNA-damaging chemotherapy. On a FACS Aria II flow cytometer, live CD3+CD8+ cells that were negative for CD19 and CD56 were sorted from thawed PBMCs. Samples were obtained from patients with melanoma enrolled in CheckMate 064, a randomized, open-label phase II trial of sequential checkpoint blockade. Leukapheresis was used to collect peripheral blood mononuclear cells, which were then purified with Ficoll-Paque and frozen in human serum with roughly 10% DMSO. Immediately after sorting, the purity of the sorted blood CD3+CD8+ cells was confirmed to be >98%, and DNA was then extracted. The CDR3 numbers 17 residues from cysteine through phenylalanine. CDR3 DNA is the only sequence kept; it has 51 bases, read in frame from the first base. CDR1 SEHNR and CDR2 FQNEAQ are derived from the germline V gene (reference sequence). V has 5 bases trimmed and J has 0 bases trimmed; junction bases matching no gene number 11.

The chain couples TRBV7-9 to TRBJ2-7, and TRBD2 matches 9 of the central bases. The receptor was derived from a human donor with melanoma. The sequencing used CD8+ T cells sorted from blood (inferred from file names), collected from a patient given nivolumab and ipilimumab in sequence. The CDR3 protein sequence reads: CASSPRSSGGPSYEQYF. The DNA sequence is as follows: TGTGCCAGCAGCCCCCGTAGTAGCGGGGGTCCCTCCTACGAGCAGTACTTC.